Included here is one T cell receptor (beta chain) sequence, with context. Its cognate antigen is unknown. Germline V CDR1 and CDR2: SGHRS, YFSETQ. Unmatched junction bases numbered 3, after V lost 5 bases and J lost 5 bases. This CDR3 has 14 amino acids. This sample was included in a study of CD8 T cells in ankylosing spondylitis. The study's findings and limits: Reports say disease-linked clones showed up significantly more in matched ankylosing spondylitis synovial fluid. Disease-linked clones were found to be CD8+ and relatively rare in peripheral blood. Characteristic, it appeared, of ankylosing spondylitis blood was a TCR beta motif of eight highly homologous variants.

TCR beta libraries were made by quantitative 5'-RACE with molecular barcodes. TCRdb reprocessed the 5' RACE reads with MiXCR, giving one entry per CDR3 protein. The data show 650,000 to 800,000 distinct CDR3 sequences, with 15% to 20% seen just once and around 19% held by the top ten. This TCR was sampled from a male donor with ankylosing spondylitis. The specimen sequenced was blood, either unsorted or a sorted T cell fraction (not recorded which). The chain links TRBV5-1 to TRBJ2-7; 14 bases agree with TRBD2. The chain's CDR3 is CASRTSGRAHEQYF. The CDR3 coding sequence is TGCGCCAGCAGGACTAGCGGGAGGGCCCACGAGCAGTACTTC.